The 8 T cell receptor beta chains below all came from one sample that was sequenced in a study of T cell responses to AZD1222 COVID-19 vaccine. The assay was immunoSEQ multiplex PCR, and TCRdb's table has in-frame clones only and misses some. The sample has 65,000 to 95,000 clones; 70% to 90% are singletons. The sample was peripheral blood, taken 28 days after the second AZD1222 dose. All receptors come from an adult who received the AZD1222 COVID-19 vaccine.

This chain connects TRBV28 to TRBJ1-2; D unclear. Trimming stripped 4 bases from V and 7 bases from J, with 10 bases between. Germline CDR1 is MDHEN and CDR2 is SYDVKM. The CDR3 totals 12 residues. The CDR3 spells CASSSTPSGYTF. CDR3 nucleotide sequence: TGTGCCAGCAGTTCCACCCCTAGTGGCTACACCTTC.

The chain links TRBV7-9 to TRBJ1-5; no clear D gene. The CDR3 is made up of 16 amino acids. V was pared by 5 bases and J by 4 bases, with 18 bases between. The germline CDR1 and CDR2 sequences are SEHNR and FQNEAQ (reference sequence). The DNA for the CDR3 is TGTGCCAGCAGCCCAGGATCTGTACTACAGAATCAGCCCCAGCATTTT. Protein sequence: CASSPGSVLQNQPQHF. The variable domain in full, with the rest retrieved from reference TRBV7-9 and TRBJ1-5, is DTGVSQNPRHKITKRGQNVTFRCDPISEHNRLYWYRQTLGQGPEFLTYFQNEAQLEKSRLLSDRFSAERPKGSFSTLEIQRTEQGDSAMYLCASSPGSVLQNQPQHFGDGTRLSIL.

The rearrangement joins TRBV19 to TRBJ2-7; tentative D call: TRBD1 (6 bases). This CDR3 spans 13 amino acids. Germline V gene lookup returns CDR1 LNHDA and CDR2 SQIVND (reference sequence). The ends were cut back, 5 bases at V and 3 bases at J, with 11 bases in the middle. CDR3 protein: CASSPTGSYEQYF. The CDR3 coding sequence is TGTGCCAGTAGTCCTACAGGGAGCTACGAGCAGTACTTC.

The chain joins TRBV6-6 to TRBJ1-5; 10 bases line up with TRBD1. The CDR3 extends over 13 amino acids. Trimming cost V 10 bases and J 5 bases; bases outside gene matches: 5. The germline CDR1 and CDR2 sequences are MNHNY and SVGAGI (reference sequence). The CDR3 DNA reads TGTGCCACCAAGGACAGGGGGGATCAGCCCCAGCATTTT. As protein: CATKDRGDQPQHF.

The chain uses TRBV5-1 and TRBJ1-2; perhaps TRBD1 as D (5 bases). Germline CDR1 SGHRS, CDR2 YFSETQ. The CDR3 is made up of 14 amino acids. V was pared by 0 bases and J by 8 bases, with 14 bases between. The CDR3 is CASSLAYGGKGYTF. The CDR3 nucleotides read TGCGCCAGCAGCTTGGCCTATGGGGGTAAAGGCTACACCTTC.

J is TRBJ1-4 and V is TRBV5-6; D may be TRBD1 (5 bases). The CDR3 sequence is 14 residues long. V shed 4 bases and J shed 8 bases, with 15 bases lying between them. The germline CDR1 and CDR2 sequences are SGHDT and YYEEEE. The CDR3 DNA follows: TGTGCCAGCAGCCAGGACGTGAGGGGCGAAAAACTGTTTTTT. Translating it yields CASSQDVRGEKLFF.

The V call is TRBV7-2, the J call TRBJ2-3; TRBD1 agrees at 9 bases. This CDR3 comprises 14 residues. Germline V gene sequence: CDR1 SGHTA, CDR2 FQGNSA. The junction had 4 bases not matched to a gene; V was cut back by 5 bases and J by 4 bases. The CDR3 reads CASSQQGASDTQYF. CDR3 DNA sequence: TGTGCCAGCAGCCAACAGGGGGCCTCAGATACGCAGTATTTT.

The chain has TRBV19 and TRBJ2-7, with 11 nucleotides matching TRBD1. Trimming removed 6 bases from V and 4 bases from J; junction bases left unmatched: 11. Germline lookup yields CDR1 LNHDA and CDR2 SQIVND (reference sequence). The CDR3 contains 16 residues. The CDR3 DNA reads TGTGCCAGTAGCAAAAGGGGACAGGGGGTTATATACGAGCAGTACTTC. Translation gives CASSKRGQGVIYEQYF.